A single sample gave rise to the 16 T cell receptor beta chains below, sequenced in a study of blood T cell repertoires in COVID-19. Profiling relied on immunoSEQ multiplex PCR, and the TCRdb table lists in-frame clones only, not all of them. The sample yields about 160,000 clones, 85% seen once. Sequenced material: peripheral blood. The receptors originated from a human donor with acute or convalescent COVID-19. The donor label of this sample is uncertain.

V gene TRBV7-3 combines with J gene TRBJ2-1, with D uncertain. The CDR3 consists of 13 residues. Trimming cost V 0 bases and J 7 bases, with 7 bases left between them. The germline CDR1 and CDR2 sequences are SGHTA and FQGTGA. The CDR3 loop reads CASSLTGRNEQFF. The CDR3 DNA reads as TGTGCCAGCAGCTTAACTGGCAGGAATGAGCAGTTCTTC.

The CDR3 sequence: CASSQTFDSDRGRNQPQHF. The CDR3 DNA is TGCGCCAGCAGCCAAACATTCGACAGTGACCGCGGTCGCAATCAGCCCCAGCATTTT. The chain links TRBV4-1 to TRBJ1-5; D perhaps matches TRBD1 (5 bases). Germline V gene lookup returns CDR1 MGHRA and CDR2 YSYEKL. This CDR3 comprises 19 residues. V dropped 2 bases and J dropped 2 bases, with 22 bases sitting between them.

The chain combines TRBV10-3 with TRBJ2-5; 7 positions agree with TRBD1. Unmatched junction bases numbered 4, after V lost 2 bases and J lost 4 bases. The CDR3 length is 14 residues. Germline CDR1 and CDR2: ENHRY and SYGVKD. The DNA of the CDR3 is TGTGCCATCAGTGAGGGACAGGTAACAGAGACCCAGTACTTC. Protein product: CAISEGQVTETQYF.

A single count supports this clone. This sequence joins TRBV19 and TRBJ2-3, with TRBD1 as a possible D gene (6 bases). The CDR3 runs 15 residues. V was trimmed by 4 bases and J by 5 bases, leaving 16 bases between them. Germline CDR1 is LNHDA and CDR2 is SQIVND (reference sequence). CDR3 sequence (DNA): TGTGCCAGTAGTACCCCCCCAGAGACAGGAGATACGCAGTATTTT. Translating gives CASSTPPETGDTQYF.

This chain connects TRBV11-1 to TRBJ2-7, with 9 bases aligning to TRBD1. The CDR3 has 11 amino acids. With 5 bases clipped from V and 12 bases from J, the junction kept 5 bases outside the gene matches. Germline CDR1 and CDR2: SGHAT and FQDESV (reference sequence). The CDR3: CASSGGQGLYF. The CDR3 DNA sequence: TGTGCCAGCAGCGGGGGACAGGGACTGTACTTC. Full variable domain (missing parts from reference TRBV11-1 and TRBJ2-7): EAEVAQSPRYKITEKSQAVAFWCDPISGHATLYWYRQILGQGPELLVQFQDESVVDDSQLPKDRFSAERLKGVDSTLKIQPAELGDSAMYLCASSGGQGLYFGPGTRLTVT.

The CDR3 reads CSVGGASGGQETQYF. The DNA for the CDR3 is TGCAGCGTTGGGGGCGCTAGCGGGGGACAGGAGACCCAGTACTTC. V is TRBV29-1 and J is TRBJ2-5; TRBD2 matches at 10 bases. The germline V gene encodes CDR1 SQVTM and CDR2 ANQGSEA. The CDR3 loop spans 15 amino acids. V lost 4 bases, J lost 5 bases, and 10 bases stayed unmatched.

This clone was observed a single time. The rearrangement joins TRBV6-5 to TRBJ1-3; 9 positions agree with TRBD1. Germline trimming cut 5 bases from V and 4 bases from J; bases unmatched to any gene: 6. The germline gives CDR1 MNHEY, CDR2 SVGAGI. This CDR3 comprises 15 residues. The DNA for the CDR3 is TGTGCCAGCAGTCCCGGGACAGGGCGAGGAAACACCATATATTTT. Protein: CASSPGTGRGNTIYF.

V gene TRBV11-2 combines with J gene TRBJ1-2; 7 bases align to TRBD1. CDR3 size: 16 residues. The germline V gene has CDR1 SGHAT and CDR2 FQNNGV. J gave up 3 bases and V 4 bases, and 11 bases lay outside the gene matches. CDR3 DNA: TGTGCCAGCAGCTCTACTAGGGGGCGGCTCGACTATGGCTACACCTTC. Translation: CASSSTRGRLDYGYTF.

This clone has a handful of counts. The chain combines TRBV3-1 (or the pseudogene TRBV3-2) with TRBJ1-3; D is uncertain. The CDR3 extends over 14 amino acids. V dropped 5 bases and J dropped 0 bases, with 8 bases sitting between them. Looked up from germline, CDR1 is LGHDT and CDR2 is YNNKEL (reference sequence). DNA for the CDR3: TGTGCCAGCAGCTACCAGGCCTCTGGAAACACCATATATTTT. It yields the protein CASSYQASGNTIYF.

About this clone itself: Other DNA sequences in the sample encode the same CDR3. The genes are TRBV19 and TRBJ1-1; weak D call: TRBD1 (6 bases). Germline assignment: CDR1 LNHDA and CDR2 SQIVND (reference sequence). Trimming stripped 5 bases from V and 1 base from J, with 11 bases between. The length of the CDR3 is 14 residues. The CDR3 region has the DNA TGTGCCAGTAGTCCGCAGGGGTGGAACACTGAAGCTTTCTTT. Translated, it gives CASSPQGWNTEAFF.

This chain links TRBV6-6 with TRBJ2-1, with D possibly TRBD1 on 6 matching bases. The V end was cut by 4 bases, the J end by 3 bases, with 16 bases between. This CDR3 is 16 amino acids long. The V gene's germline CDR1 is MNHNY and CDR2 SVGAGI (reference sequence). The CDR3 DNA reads TGTGCCAGCAGTTCCACAGGGAAGTTGGGCTACAATGAGCAGTTCTTC. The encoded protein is CASSSTGKLGYNEQFF.

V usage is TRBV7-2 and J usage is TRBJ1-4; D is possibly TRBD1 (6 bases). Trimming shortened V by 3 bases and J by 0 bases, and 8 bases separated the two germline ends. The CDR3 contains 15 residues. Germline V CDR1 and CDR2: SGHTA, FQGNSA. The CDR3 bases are TGTGCCAGCAGCTTTGGGGACACAACTAATGAAAAACTGTTTTTT. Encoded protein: CASSFGDTTNEKLFF.

In DNA, the CDR3 is TGTGCCAGTAGTACCTTTCTGGGGGCCACGGAGACCCAGTACTTC. It specifies CASSTFLGATETQYF. V and J are TRBV19 and TRBJ2-5, with a weak D call TRBD1 (6 bases). The V end lost 4 bases, the J end lost 5 bases, and 17 bases lay between the germline ends. Germline-derived CDR1 and CDR2 are LNHDA and SQIVND (reference sequence). The CDR3 is 15 residues long.

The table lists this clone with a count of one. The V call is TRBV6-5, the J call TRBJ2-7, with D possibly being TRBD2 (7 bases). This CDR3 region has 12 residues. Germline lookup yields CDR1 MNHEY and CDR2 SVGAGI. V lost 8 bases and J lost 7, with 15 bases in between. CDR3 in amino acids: CASRRGQLEQYF. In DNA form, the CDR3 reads TGTGCCAGCCGGCGGGGGCAGTTGGAGCAGTACTTC.

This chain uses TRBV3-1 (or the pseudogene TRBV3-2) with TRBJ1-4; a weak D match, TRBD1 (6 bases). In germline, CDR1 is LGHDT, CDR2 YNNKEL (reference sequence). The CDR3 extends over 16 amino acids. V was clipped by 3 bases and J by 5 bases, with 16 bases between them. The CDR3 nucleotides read TGTGCCAGCAGCCATCGCACAGGACAGCGGAATGAAAAACTGTTTTTT. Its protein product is CASSHRTGQRNEKLFF.

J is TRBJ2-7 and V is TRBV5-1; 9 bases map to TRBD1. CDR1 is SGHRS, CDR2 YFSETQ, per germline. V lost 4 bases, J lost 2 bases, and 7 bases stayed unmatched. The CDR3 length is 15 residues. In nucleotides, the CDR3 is TGCGCCAGCAGCCCCGCCTGGACAGGGGCCTACGAGCAGTACTTC. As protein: CASSPAWTGAYEQYF. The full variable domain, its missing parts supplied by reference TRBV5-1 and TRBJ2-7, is KAGVTQTPRYLIKTRGQQVTLSCSPISGHRSVSWYQQTPGQGLQFLFEYFSETQRNKGNFPGRFSGRQFSNSRSEMNVSTLELGDSALYLCASSPAWTGAYEQYFGPGTRLTVT.